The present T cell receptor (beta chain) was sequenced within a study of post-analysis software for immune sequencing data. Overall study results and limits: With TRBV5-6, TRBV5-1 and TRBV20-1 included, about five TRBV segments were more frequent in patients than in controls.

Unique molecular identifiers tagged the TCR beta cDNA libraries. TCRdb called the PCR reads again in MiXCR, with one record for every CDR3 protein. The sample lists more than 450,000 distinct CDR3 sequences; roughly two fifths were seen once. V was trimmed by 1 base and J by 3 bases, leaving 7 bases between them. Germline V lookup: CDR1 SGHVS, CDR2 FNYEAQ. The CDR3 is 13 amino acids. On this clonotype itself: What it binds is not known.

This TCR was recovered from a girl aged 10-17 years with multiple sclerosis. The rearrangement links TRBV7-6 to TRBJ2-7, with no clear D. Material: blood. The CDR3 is CASSLGYDYEQYF. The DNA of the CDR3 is TGTGCCAGCAGCTTAGGCTACGACTACGAGCAGTACTTC.